Listed below are T cell receptor beta chains from one sample, sequenced in a study of identical twins. Using its own MiXCR run on the 5' RACE reads, TCRdb lists one record per CDR3 protein. The table includes roughly 690,000 distinct CDR3 sequences, 6.1% detected once. Source material: naive T cells sorted from blood. These receptors came from a man aged 18 to 35 in good health. CDR3s include the opening cysteine and the closing phenylalanine or tryptophan. Each record gives: V gene, D gene, CDR3 length, J gene, clone size, CDR3 protein, CDR3 DNA. The D gene is left open where the match is weak. The size field is filled for only some rows; it gives once, few, many or a size class.

>TRBV7-9|-|12|TRBJ2-5|many
CASSLGGRQANF
TGTGCCAGCAGCTTAGGGGGTCGACAGGCCAACTTC
>TRBV10-3|-|13|TRBJ2-3|many
CAISEGGAHTQYF
TGTGCCATCAGTGAGGGAGGCGCTCATACGCAGTATTTT
>TRBV20-1|TRBD1|13|TRBJ1-2|many
CSANSGTAYGYTF
TGCAGTGCTAACTCCGGGACAGCCTATGGCTACACCTTC
>TRBV12-3/TRBV12-4|-|13|TRBJ2-4|-
CASSISQGNIQYF
TGTGCCAGCAGTATCTCGCAGGGAAACATTCAGTACTTC
>TRBV11-2|-|14|TRBJ1-4|many
CASSLERRGEKLFF
TGTGCCAGCAGCTTAGAGCGCAGGGGAGAAAAACTGTTTTTT
>TRBV27|TRBD2|15|TRBJ2-7|-
CASSLIGGRFSEQYF
TGTGCCAGCAGTTTGATCGGCGGGAGGTTCAGCGAGCAGTACTTC
>TRBV5-1|-|16|TRBJ2-6|few
CASSFSGPSGANVLTF
TGCGCCAGCAGCTTTTCAGGGCCTTCTGGGGCCAACGTCCTGACTTTC
>TRBV5-1|TRBD2|19|TRBJ2-1|many
CASSLGLAGGGLIYNEQFF
TGCGCCAGCAGCTTAGGACTAGCGGGAGGCGGTCTTATCTACAATGAGCAGTTCTTC
>TRBV29-1|-|14|TRBJ1-5|many
CSALTGNSNQPQHF
TGCAGCGCCCTGACCGGTAATAGCAATCAGCCCCAGCATTTT
>TRBV6-2/TRBV6-3|TRBD1|14|TRBJ1-5|few
CASRGQGDNQPQHF
TGTGCCAGCCGGGGACAGGGAGACAATCAGCCCCAGCATTTT
>TRBV20-1|-|12|TRBJ1-1|few
CSAPGLSTEAFF
TGCAGTGCGCCAGGGTTGAGCACTGAAGCTTTCTTT
>TRBV30|-|15|TRBJ1-2|few
CAWSDDLGWNYGYTF
TGTGCCTGGAGTGACGACCTCGGGTGGAACTATGGCTACACCTTC
>TRBV3-1|-|16|TRBJ2-3|many
CASSQGPAGFPDTQYF
TGTGCCAGCAGCCAAGGACCGGCAGGGTTTCCAGATACGCAGTATTTT
>TRBV4-1|-|14|TRBJ2-1|-
CASSQIGSVDEQFF
TGCGCCAGCAGCCAAATCGGGAGTGTCGATGAGCAGTTCTTC
>TRBV4-1|-|14|TRBJ1-2|few
CASSQEDLDYGYTF
TGCGCCAGCAGCCAAGAGGATTTGGACTATGGCTACACCTTC
>TRBV12-3/TRBV12-4|-|14|TRBJ1-1|many
CASIPGRRNTEAFF
TGTGCCAGCATACCGGGACGACGGAACACTGAAGCTTTCTTT
>TRBV7-9|TRBD2|12|TRBJ2-1|few
CAGGRAYNEQFF
TGTGCGGGCGGGAGGGCCTACAATGAGCAGTTCTTC
>TRBV30|-|13|TRBJ2-1|many
CAWRMKGGVHEFF
TGTGCCTGGAGAATGAAGGGCGGGGTACACGAGTTCTTC
>TRBV6-2/TRBV6-3|-|15|TRBJ1-1|many
CASISGGHPNTEAFF
TGTGCCAGCATATCCGGGGGACACCCGAACACTGAAGCTTTCTTT
>TRBV12-3/TRBV12-4|-|14|TRBJ1-4|many
CASSPGPWGEKLFF
TGTGCCAGCAGCCCCGGGCCCTGGGGTGAAAAACTGTTTTTT
>TRBV11-2|TRBD2|19|TRBJ2-3|many
CASRTKLAGTNKSTDTQYF
TGTGCCAGCAGAACCAAACTAGCGGGAACGAATAAGAGCACAGATACGCAGTATTTT
>TRBV19|-|16|TRBJ2-3|few
CASHHGSVKGTDTQYF
TGTGCCAGTCACCATGGGAGCGTTAAGGGCACAGATACGCAGTATTTT
>TRBV20-1|TRBD1|12|TRBJ2-7|many
CSAGQGINEQYF
TGCAGTGCTGGACAGGGTATCAACGAGCAGTACTTC
>TRBV20-1|TRBD2|14|TRBJ2-4|-
CSAAVAGGENIQYF
TGCAGTGCAGCGGTGGCGGGAGGGGAAAACATTCAGTACTTC
>TRBV27|TRBD1|19|TRBJ1-4|-
CASSHHPGQGSIGDEKLFF
TGTGCCAGCAGCCACCATCCGGGACAGGGATCGATAGGCGATGAAAAACTGTTTTTT
>TRBV19|-|16|TRBJ1-3|-
CASRTITGSSGNTIYF
TGTGCCAGTAGAACGATTACCGGGAGCTCTGGAAACACCATATATTTT
>TRBV6-1|-|14|TRBJ1-2|many
CASSATGTNYGYTF
TGTGCCAGCAGTGCCACAGGGACCAACTATGGCTACACCTTC
>TRBV2|-|12|TRBJ2-7|few
CASSEKRYEQYF
TGTGCCAGCAGTGAAAAAAGGTACGAGCAGTACTTC